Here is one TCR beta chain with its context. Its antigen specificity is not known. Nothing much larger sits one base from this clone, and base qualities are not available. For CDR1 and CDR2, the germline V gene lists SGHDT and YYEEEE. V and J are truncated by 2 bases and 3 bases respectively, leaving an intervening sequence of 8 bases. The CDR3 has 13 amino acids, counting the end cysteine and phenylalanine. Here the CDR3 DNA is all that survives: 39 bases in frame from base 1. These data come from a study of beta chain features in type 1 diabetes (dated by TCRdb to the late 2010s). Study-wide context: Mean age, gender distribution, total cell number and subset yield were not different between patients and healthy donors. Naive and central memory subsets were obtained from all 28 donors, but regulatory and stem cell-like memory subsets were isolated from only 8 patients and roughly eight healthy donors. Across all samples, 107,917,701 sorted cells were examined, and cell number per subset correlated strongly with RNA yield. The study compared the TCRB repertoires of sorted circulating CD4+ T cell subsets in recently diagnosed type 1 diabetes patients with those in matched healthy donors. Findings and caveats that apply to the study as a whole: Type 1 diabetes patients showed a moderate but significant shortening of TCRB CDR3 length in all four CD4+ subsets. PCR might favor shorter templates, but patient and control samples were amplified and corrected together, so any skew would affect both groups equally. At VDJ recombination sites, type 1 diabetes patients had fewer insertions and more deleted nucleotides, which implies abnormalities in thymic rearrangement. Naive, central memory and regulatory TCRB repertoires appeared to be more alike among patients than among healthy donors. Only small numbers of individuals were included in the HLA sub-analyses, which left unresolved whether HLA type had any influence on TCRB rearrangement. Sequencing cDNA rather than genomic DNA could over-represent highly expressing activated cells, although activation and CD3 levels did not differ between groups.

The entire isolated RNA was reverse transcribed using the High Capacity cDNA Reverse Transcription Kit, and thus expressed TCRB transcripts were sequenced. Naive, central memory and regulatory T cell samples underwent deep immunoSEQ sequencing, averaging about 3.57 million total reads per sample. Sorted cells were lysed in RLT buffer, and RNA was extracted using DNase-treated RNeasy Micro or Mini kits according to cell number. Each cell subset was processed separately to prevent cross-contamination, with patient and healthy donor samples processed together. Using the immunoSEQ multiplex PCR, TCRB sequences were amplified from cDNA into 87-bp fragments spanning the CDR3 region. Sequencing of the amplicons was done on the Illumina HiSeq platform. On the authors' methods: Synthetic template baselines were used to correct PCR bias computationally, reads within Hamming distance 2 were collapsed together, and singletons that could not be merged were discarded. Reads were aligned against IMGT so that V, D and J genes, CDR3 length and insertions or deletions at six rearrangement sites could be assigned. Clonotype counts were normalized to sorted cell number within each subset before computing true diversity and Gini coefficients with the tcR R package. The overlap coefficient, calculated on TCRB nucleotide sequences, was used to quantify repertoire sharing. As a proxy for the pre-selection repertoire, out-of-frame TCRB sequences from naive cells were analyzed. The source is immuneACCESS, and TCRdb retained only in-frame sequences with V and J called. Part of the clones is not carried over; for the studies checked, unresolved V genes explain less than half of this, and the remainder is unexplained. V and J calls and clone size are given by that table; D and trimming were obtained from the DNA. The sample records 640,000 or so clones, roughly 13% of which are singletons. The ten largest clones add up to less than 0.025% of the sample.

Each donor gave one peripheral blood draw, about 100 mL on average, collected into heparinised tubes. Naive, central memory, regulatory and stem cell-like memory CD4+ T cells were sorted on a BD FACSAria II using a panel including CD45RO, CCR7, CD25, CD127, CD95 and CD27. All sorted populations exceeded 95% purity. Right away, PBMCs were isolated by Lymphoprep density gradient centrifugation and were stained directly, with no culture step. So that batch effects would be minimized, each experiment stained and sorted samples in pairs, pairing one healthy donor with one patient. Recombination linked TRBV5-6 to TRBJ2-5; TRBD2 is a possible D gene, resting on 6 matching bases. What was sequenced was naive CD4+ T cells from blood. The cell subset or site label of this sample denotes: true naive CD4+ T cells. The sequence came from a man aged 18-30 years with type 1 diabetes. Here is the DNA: TGTGCCAGCAGCTTCGGGGAGGAAGAGACCCAGTACTTC. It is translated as CASSFGEEETQYF. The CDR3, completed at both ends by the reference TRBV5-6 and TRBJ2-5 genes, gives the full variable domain DAGVTQSPTHLIKTRGQQVTLRCSPKSGHDTVSWYQQALGQGPQFIFQYYEEEERQRGNFPDRFSGHQFPNYSSELNVNALLLGDSALYLCASSFGEEETQYFGPGTRLLVL.